Below, 27 T cell receptor beta chains from the same sample are listed, as sequenced in a study of shared clonotypes between healthy human individuals (dated by TCRdb to 2018 to 2021). Libraries were constructed by the immunoSEQ multiplex PCR assay. In its TCRdb copy, this immuneACCESS table keeps in-frame sequences only and misses some clones. Where compared with another copy, unresolved V genes explain less than half of these, and the others have no known cause. Counted in this sample were a few hundred thousand clones; 70% to 80% of them appeared once. About 12% of the sample comes from the top ten. Sequenced material: PBMCs. The receptors here all came from a woman aged 40 to 55 in good health. Some clones in this sample may be carry-over from other donors' samples.

This chain connects TRBV4-2 to TRBJ1-2; D is unclear. This CDR3 spans 14 amino acids. Deletions cut 4 bases from V and 7 bases from J, with 16 bases between. From germline, CDR1 is LGHNA and CDR2 YNFKEQ. The CDR3 DNA reads TGTGCCAGCAGCCCCCCCCGGACTTTACGTGGCTACACCTTC. This gives the protein CASSPPRTLRGYTF.

J is TRBJ2-5 and V is TRBV28; tentatively, D is TRBD2 (6 bases). V gave up 7 bases and J gave up 5 bases, with 11 bases separating them. Germline-derived CDR1 and CDR2 are MDHEN and SYDVKM. The CDR3 extends over 12 amino acids. The CDR3 protein is CASTTSSETQYF. In DNA form, the CDR3 reads TGTGCCAGCACGACTAGTTCCGAGACCCAGTACTTC.

Written as DNA, the CDR3 is TGTGCCAGCAGCCCCATGGGCGGGAGCTCCTACGAGCAGTACTTC. This gives the protein CASSPMGGSSYEQYF. The V and J genes are TRBV7-8 and TRBJ2-7; 7 bases fit TRBD2. V lost 5 bases and J lost 0; bases outside the gene matches: 7. CDR1 is SGHVS and CDR2 is FQNEAQ in the germline V gene. CDR3 length: 15 residues.

DNA of the CDR3: TGCGCCAGCAGCCTCTTGTCCCGGGAGACCCAGTACTTC. The encoded protein is CASSLLSRETQYF. The rearrangement links TRBV5-1 to TRBJ2-5; D remains ambiguous. Germline CDR1 reads SGHRS; CDR2 reads YFSETQ. The length of the CDR3 is 13 residues. V lost 4 bases, J lost 5 bases, and 12 bases lay in between.

This chain joins TRBV27 and TRBJ2-2; a possible D gene is TRBD2 (5 bases). In germline, CDR1 is MNHEY, CDR2 SMNVEV (reference sequence). Trimming cost V 5 bases and J 1 base, with 11 bases left between them. The CDR3 has 15 residues. CDR3 coding DNA: TGTGCCAGCAGTCCCTGGACTCAGAACACCGGGGAGCTGTTTTTT. Residues: CASSPWTQNTGELFF.

The chain is built from TRBV30 and TRBJ2-3; 8 bases are a match to TRBD2. The CDR3 length is 15 residues. The V gene's germline CDR1 is GTSNPN and CDR2 SVGIG (reference sequence). Trimming cost V 2 bases and J 2 bases; bases outside gene matches: 6. In nucleotides, the CDR3 is TGTGCCTGGAGTCCGGGACTAGTATTCACAGATACGCAGTATTTT. Translation: CAWSPGLVFTDTQYF.

On this clone itself: Other DNA sequences within the sample encode an identical CDR3. The V and J genes are TRBV5-4 and TRBJ2-7; D might be TRBD1 or TRBD2, each matching 5 bases. The germline V gene has CDR1 SGHNT and CDR2 YYREEE (reference sequence). CDR3 size: 13 residues. Between the trimmed V and J ends, which lost 0 bases and 5 bases, there was a span of 9 bases. CDR3 residues: CASSLAGTNEQYF. The CDR3 DNA is TGTGCCAGCAGCTTGGCAGGGACGAACGAGCAGTACTTC.

V and J are TRBV11-1 and TRBJ2-3; D is undetermined. V was pared by 0 bases and J by 0 bases, with 10 bases between. Germline lookup yields CDR1 SGHAT and CDR2 FQDESV (reference sequence). The CDR3 sequence is 16 residues long. The CDR3 loop reads CASSLAGRISTDTQYF. The CDR3 nucleotides are TGTGCCAGCAGCTTAGCAGGGCGGATCAGCACAGATACGCAGTATTTT. Using reference TRBV11-1 and TRBJ2-3 for the parts outside the CDR3, the full variable domain is EAEVAQSPRYKITEKSQAVAFWCDPISGHATLYWYRQILGQGPELLVQFQDESVVDDSQLPKDRFSAERLKGVDSTLKIQPAELGDSAMYLCASSLAGRISTDTQYFGPGTRLTVL.

The chain links TRBV10-3 to TRBJ1-1; possible D gene TRBD1, 6 bases. CDR1 and CDR2 from the germline V gene are ENHRY and SYGVKD. Trimming cost V 7 bases and J 0 bases, with 15 bases left between them. This CDR3 contains 15 residues. Written as DNA, the CDR3 is TGTGCCATCACACAGGGCGGGGGCATGAACACTGAAGCTTTCTTT. This codes for CAITQGGGMNTEAFF.

The table lists this clone with many counts. CDR3 in DNA: TGTGCCACCAGCAGAGACGGACTAGCGGGAGTGGGGCAAGAGACCCAGTACTTC. It specifies CATSRDGLAGVGQETQYF. The chain carries TRBV15 and TRBJ2-5, with 13 bases identical to TRBD2. CDR3 length: 18 amino acids. Per the germline V gene, CDR1 is LNHNV and CDR2 is YYDKDF (reference sequence). V trimming: 0 bases; J trimming: 2 bases; junction bases outside the gene matches: 6.

The gene calls are TRBV28 and TRBJ1-4; 7 bases line up with TRBD1. The CDR3 totals 16 residues. CDR1 and CDR2 (germline): MDHEN, SYDVKM. V dropped 3 bases and J dropped 0; count of bases not matched to a gene: 4. The CDR3 reads CASSFQGVTTNEKLFF. The CDR3 DNA is TGTGCCAGCAGTTTTCAGGGGGTTACAACTAATGAAAAACTGTTTTTT.

CDR3: CASTWGEPSNQPQHF. The CDR3 nucleotides are TGTGCCAGCACTTGGGGGGAACCTAGCAATCAGCCCCAGCATTTT. The chain links TRBV6-6 to TRBJ1-5; weak D call: TRBD1 (5 bases). V was pared by 7 bases and J by 0 bases, with 13 bases between. The germline V gene has CDR1 MNHNY and CDR2 SVGAGI (reference sequence). CDR3 length equals 15 residues.

V gene TRBV13 combines with J gene TRBJ2-2, with D perhaps given as TRBD1 or TRBD2 (5 bases each). Trimming pared 1 base from V and 2 bases from J, leaving 11 bases between. In germline, CDR1 is PRHDT, CDR2 FYEKMQ (reference sequence). CDR3 size: 16 residues. The CDR3 sequence is CASSLAGPLNTGELFF. In DNA form, the CDR3 reads TGTGCCAGCAGCTTAGCGGGACCACTTAACACCGGGGAGCTGTTTTTT.

The V gene is TRBV2, the J gene TRBJ1-1, with 7 bases aligning to TRBD1. In germline, CDR1 is SNHLY, CDR2 FYNNEI. The CDR3 sequence is 16 residues long. Trimming at V came to 6 bases and at J to 1 base, leaving 11 bases not matched to a gene. This CDR3 reads CASRKSTGFGNTEAFF. The CDR3 nucleotides are TGTGCCAGCAGGAAGTCGACAGGGTTCGGGAACACTGAAGCTTTCTTT.

The rearrangement links TRBV11-2 to TRBJ2-5; D remains ambiguous. Looked up from germline, CDR1 is SGHAT and CDR2 is FQNNGV. The CDR3 is 16 residues long. V lost 1 base, J lost 3 bases, and 15 bases lay in between. In DNA form, the CDR3 reads TGTGCCAGCAGCTTAGGGTTGGGATCTCCCGAAGAGACCCAGTACTTC. As protein: CASSLGLGSPEETQYF. The full variable domain, with the rest looked up from reference TRBV11-2 and TRBJ2-5, is EAGVAQSPRYKIIEKRQSVAFWCNPISGHATLYWYQQILGQGPKLLIQFQNNGVVDDSQLPKDRFSAERLKGVDSTLKIQPAKLEDSAVYLCASSLGLGSPEETQYFGPGTRLLVL.

The chain combines TRBV6-4 with TRBJ1-4; D call uncertain. Trimming pared 2 bases from V and 7 bases from J, leaving 14 bases between. The CDR3 sequence is 15 residues long. CDR1 and CDR2 (germline): MRHNA, SNTAGT. In DNA, the CDR3 is TGTGCCAGCAGTGACAGTGGTCAGCCGGGTGAAAAACTGTTTTTT. Amino acid sequence: CASSDSGQPGEKLFF.

This chain connects TRBV4-3 to TRBJ2-1; the D call may be TRBD1 or TRBD2 (7 bases each). Trimming stripped 0 bases from V and 10 bases from J, with 22 bases between. This CDR3 has 17 residues. The V gene's germline CDR1 is LGHNA and CDR2 YSLEER. This CDR3 reads CASSQDQGEGLEGEQFF. In DNA form, the CDR3 reads TGCGCCAGCAGCCAAGATCAGGGGGAGGGCCTTGAAGGGGAGCAGTTCTTC.

The chain has TRBV11-2 and TRBJ2-2; 10 bases are a match to TRBD2. Per germline, CDR1 SGHAT and CDR2 FQNNGV. Unmatched junction bases numbered 3, after V lost 5 bases and J lost 3 bases. The CDR3 covers 15 residues. The CDR3 DNA sequence: TGTGCCAGCAGCCGAGCGGGAGGGGACACCGGGGAGCTGTTTTTT. This sequence encodes CASSRAGGDTGELFF.

The genes are TRBV5-1 and TRBJ2-1; D is ambiguous. Germline CDR1 SGHRS, CDR2 YFSETQ. This CDR3 is 15 amino acids long. The V gene lost 4 bases and the J gene lost 1 base, with 12 bases spanning the gap. CDR3 DNA sequence: TGCGCCAGCAGCCCCGCTGTGAGTTCCTACAATGAGCAGTTCTTC. Translated, it gives CASSPAVSSYNEQFF.

This clone occurred a few times. Germline is not matched at one junction end, which may reflect a read error. This chain joins TRBV19 and TRBJ2-3; tentatively, D is TRBD2 (6 bases). This CDR3 is built from 15 residues. The V gene's germline CDR1 is LNHDA and CDR2 SQIVND (reference sequence). This CDR3 is CASSISVGSRDTQYF. CDR3 DNA sequence: TGTGCCAGTAGTATAAGTGTCGGGAGCAGAGATACGCAGTATTTT.

V and J are TRBV27 and TRBJ1-5; TRBD1 is a possible D gene (6 bases). This CDR3 contains 12 residues. Trimming shortened V by 6 bases and J by 5 bases, and 8 bases separated the two germline ends. CDR1 MNHEY and CDR2 SMNVEV come from the germline V gene (reference sequence). The CDR3 spells CASRTGDQPQHF. The CDR3 DNA reads as TGTGCCAGCAGGACAGGCGATCAGCCCCAGCATTTT.

This chain connects TRBV18 to TRBJ1-1; D might be TRBD1 (6 bases). This CDR3 comprises 15 residues. Germline CDR1 is KGHSH and CDR2 is LQKENI. Deletions cut 3 bases from V and 5 bases from J, with 16 bases between. The CDR3: CASSPRTRGETEAFF. The DNA for the CDR3 is TGTGCCAGCTCACCCCGAACGAGGGGGGAGACTGAAGCTTTCTTT.

CDR3 DNA sequence: TGCGCCAGCAGCCCTTCCGGGACAGGGTTCGGGGAGCTGTTTTTT. It translates to CASSPSGTGFGELFF. The chain couples TRBV5-1 to TRBJ2-2, with 9 bases identical to TRBD1. V lost 4 bases, J lost 7 bases, and 8 bases stayed unmatched. The CDR3 contains 15 residues. Per germline, CDR1 SGHRS and CDR2 YFSETQ.

The V call is TRBV5-6, the J call TRBJ2-5, with D possibly matching TRBD2 (5 bases). The CDR3 sequence is 15 residues long. The V gene's germline CDR1 is SGHDT and CDR2 YYEEEE. Deletions cut 6 bases from V and 1 base from J, with 16 bases between. CDR3 in DNA: TGTGCCAGCACCCCTCTCCCCGGGATCCAAGAGACCCAGTACTTC. It specifies CASTPLPGIQETQYF.

This clone was seen only a few times. The chain's CDR3 is CASSSFGQFYEQYF. The CDR3 DNA reads as TGTGCCAGCAGTTCCTTCGGACAGTTCTACGAGCAGTACTTC. This chain uses TRBV28 with TRBJ2-7, with D perhaps TRBD1 (6 bases). Trimming left V 4 bases short and J 3 bases short, with 13 bases between. Germline-derived CDR1 and CDR2 are MDHEN and SYDVKM. This CDR3 has 14 amino acids. Using reference TRBV28 and TRBJ2-7 for the parts outside the CDR3, the full variable domain is DVKVTQSSRYLVKRTGEKVFLECVQDMDHENMFWYRQDPGLGLRLIYFSYDVKMKEKGDIPEGYSVSREKKERFSLILESASTNQTSMYLCASSSFGQFYEQYFGPGTRLTVT.

This chain connects TRBV5-1 to TRBJ1-5, with 9 bases aligning to TRBD1. With 4 bases clipped from V and 4 bases from J, the junction kept 12 bases outside the gene matches. The germline gives CDR1 SGHRS, CDR2 YFSETQ. The CDR3 totals 17 residues. The DNA of the CDR3 is TGCGCCAGCAGCCCCATACCCTTACAGGGGGCAAATCAGCCCCAGCATTTT. The encoded protein is CASSPIPLQGANQPQHF.

V is TRBV5-6 and J is TRBJ2-2; 12 bases are shared with TRBD1. The CDR3 is 16 residues long. Looked up from germline, CDR1 is SGHDT and CDR2 is YYEEEE. J lost 4 bases, V lost 3 bases, and 4 bases had no gene match. DNA of the CDR3: TGTGCCAGCAGCTCGGGACAGGGGGCGGGCACCGGGGAGCTGTTTTTT. It encodes CASSSGQGAGTGELFF.